This T cell receptor (beta chain) was sequenced for a study of blood T cell repertoires in COVID-19. This clone was found a few times. The CDR3 sequence is 15 residues long. Germline-derived CDR1 and CDR2 are LGHDT and YNNKEL (reference sequence). V was trimmed by 4 bases and J by 0 bases, leaving 10 bases between them. Authors' methods: For nucleated cells, counts were estimated from reference gene primer amplification. This table comes from immunoSEQ multiplex PCR, and its TCRdb copy is limited to in-frame clones, with some not included. Clone size and the V and J calls come from that table; the DNA yielded D and trimming. Among 140,000 to 150,000 clones, about 90% were seen once, and the ten largest hold roughly 3.9%.

The J gene is TRBJ2-4, the V gene TRBV3-1 (or the pseudogene TRBV3-2), with a tentative D call TRBD1 (6 bases). Sequenced: PBMCs or T cells enriched from blood (not recorded which). The receptor was isolated from a middle-aged woman who had been exposed to COVID-19. In nucleotides, the CDR3 is TGTGCCAGCAGCCGGAGGACAGTAGCCAAAAACATTCAGTACTTC. Amino acids: CASSRRTVAKNIQYF.